These T cell receptor beta chains were read from a single sample in a study of metastatic and nonmetastatic thyroid tumors. TCRdb re-called the PCR reads with MiXCR. The sample comprises approximately 8,000 clones, 20% to 30% of which are singletons, and 20% to 30% rests with the top ten. Sequences were obtained from tumor tissue. These receptors all stem from a female donor with papillary thyroid cancer or a benign thyroid nodule (not recorded which). Some clones in this sample may be carry-over from other donors' samples. The CDR3 runs from the conserved cysteine through the conserved F or W. D genes are given only for firm matches. Clone size is given for some rows only: seen once, a few or many times, or a class if the clone is expanded.

J gene: TRBJ2-7
D gene: TRBD1
V gene: TRBV9
clone size: .
CDR3 protein: CASSVAGTADYEQYF
CDR3 DNA: TGTGCCAGCAGCGTCGCCGGGACAGCGGATTACGAGCAGTACTTC

J gene: TRBJ2-1
D gene: TRBD2
V gene: TRBV27
clone size: .
CDR3 protein: CASSSRLAGGTNEQFF
CDR3 DNA: TGTGCCAGCAGTTCCAGACTAGCGGGAGGGACCAATGAGCAGTTCTTC

J gene: TRBJ2-7
D gene: .
V gene: TRBV27
clone size: .
CDR3 protein: CASSARGGYEQYF
CDR3 DNA: TGTGCCAGCAGTGCTAGGGGAGGCTACGAGCAGTACTTC

J gene: TRBJ1-5
D gene: TRBD1
V gene: TRBV27
clone size: many
CDR3 protein: CASSLSYVGQGSNQPQHF
CDR3 DNA: TGTGCCAGCAGTTTATCGTATGTGGGACAGGGTAGCAATCAGCCCCAGCATTTT

J gene: TRBJ2-1
D gene: .
V gene: TRBV5-1
clone size: .
CDR3 protein: CASSLEGFGEHNEQFF
CDR3 DNA: TGCGCCAGCAGCTTGGAAGGATTCGGGGAGCACAATGAGCAGTTCTTC

J gene: TRBJ1-4
D gene: .
V gene: TRBV3-1
clone size: .
CDR3 protein: CASSPVGGGVEKLFF
CDR3 DNA: TGTGCCAGCAGCCCCGTCGGGGGCGGCGTTGAAAAACTGTTTTTT

J gene: TRBJ2-1
D gene: TRBD1
V gene: TRBV12-3/TRBV12-4
clone size: .
CDR3 protein: CASSLAGGTGGNEQFF
CDR3 DNA: TGTGCCAGCAGTTTAGCGGGGGGGACAGGGGGCAATGAGCAGTTCTTC

J gene: TRBJ2-7
D gene: TRBD1
V gene: TRBV5-1
clone size: .
CDR3 protein: CASSKGDSYEQYF
CDR3 DNA: TGCGCCAGCAGCAAAGGGGACAGCTACGAGCAGTACTTC

J gene: TRBJ2-1
D gene: TRBD2
V gene: TRBV9
clone size: many
CDR3 protein: CASSVMGGGYNEQFF
CDR3 DNA: TGTGCCAGTAGCGTAATGGGCGGGGGGTACAATGAGCAGTTCTTC

J gene: TRBJ2-2
D gene: TRBD2
V gene: TRBV5-6
clone size: .
CDR3 protein: CASSSPWSSSGSTGELFF
CDR3 DNA: TGTGCCAGCAGCTCCCCCTGGTCGTCGAGCGGGAGTACCGGGGAGCTGTTTTTT

J gene: TRBJ2-7
D gene: TRBD1
V gene: TRBV7-9
clone size: many
CDR3 protein: CASSPGQGASYEQYF
CDR3 DNA: TGTGCCAGCAGTCCGGGACAGGGGGCTTCCTACGAGCAGTACTTC

J gene: TRBJ2-1
D gene: .
V gene: TRBV10-2
clone size: many
CDR3 protein: CASSGWADSYNEQFF
CDR3 DNA: TGCGCCAGCAGTGGTTGGGCAGATTCCTACAATGAGCAGTTCTTC

J gene: TRBJ2-7
D gene: TRBD2
V gene: TRBV4-1
clone size: many
CDR3 protein: CASSPVAGDRNEQYF
CDR3 DNA: TGCGCCAGCAGCCCGGTGGCGGGGGATCGAAACGAGCAGTACTTC

J gene: TRBJ1-2
D gene: .
V gene: TRBV11-2
clone size: many
CDR3 protein: CASSSSQWLGYTF
CDR3 DNA: TGTGCCAGCAGCTCCTCACAGTGGCTTGGCTACACCTTC

J gene: TRBJ2-3
D gene: .
V gene: TRBV4-2
clone size: many
CDR3 protein: CASSHRDSRSVDTQYF
CDR3 DNA: TGTGCCAGCAGCCATCGGGACTCCCGATCCGTTGATACGCAGTATTTT

J gene: TRBJ1-3
D gene: TRBD1
V gene: TRBV7-9
clone size: many
CDR3 protein: CASSLSGQAMSGNTIYF
CDR3 DNA: TGTGCCAGCAGCTTATCGGGACAGGCAATGTCGGGAAACACCATATATTTT

J gene: TRBJ1-4
D gene: TRBD1
V gene: TRBV12-3/TRBV12-4
clone size: many
CDR3 protein: CASSLVRGQSPATNEKLFF
CDR3 DNA: TGTGCCAGCAGTTTAGTTAGGGGACAGTCGCCCGCAACTAATGAAAAACTGTTTTTT

J gene: TRBJ2-1
D gene: .
V gene: TRBV3-1
clone size: many
CDR3 protein: CASSQALDYSYNEQFF
CDR3 DNA: TGTGCCAGCAGCCAAGCCCTAGATTACTCTTACAATGAGCAGTTCTTC

J gene: TRBJ2-2
D gene: .
V gene: TRBV24-1
clone size: medium-sized
CDR3 protein: CATSVGGTGELFF
CDR3 DNA: TGTGCCACCAGTGTGGGGGGCACCGGGGAGCTGTTTTTT

J gene: TRBJ2-7
D gene: TRBD1
V gene: TRBV2
clone size: many
CDR3 protein: CASSITTGTGGGEQYF
CDR3 DNA: TGTGCCAGCAGTATTACTACCGGGACAGGGGGGGGTGAGCAGTACTTC

J gene: TRBJ2-1
D gene: TRBD2
V gene: TRBV29-1
clone size: few
CDR3 protein: CSVISGSSYNEQFF
CDR3 DNA: TGCAGCGTTATTAGCGGGAGCTCCTACAATGAGCAGTTCTTC

J gene: TRBJ2-7
D gene: TRBD2
V gene: TRBV19
clone size: few
CDR3 protein: CASSSRTSGEEQYF
CDR3 DNA: TGTGCCAGTAGTAGTCGGACTAGCGGAGAAGAGCAGTACTTC

J gene: TRBJ1-2
D gene: TRBD1
V gene: TRBV5-1
clone size: .
CDR3 protein: CASSFMTGGNGYTF
CDR3 DNA: TGCGCCAGCAGCTTTATGACAGGGGGTAATGGCTACACCTTC

J gene: TRBJ2-1
D gene: .
V gene: TRBV6-1
clone size: medium-sized
CDR3 protein: CASSRDSYNEQFF
CDR3 DNA: TGTGCCAGCAGTCGGGACTCCTACAATGAGCAGTTCTTC

J gene: TRBJ2-7
D gene: .
V gene: TRBV5-1
clone size: few
CDR3 protein: CASSLRRDYEQYF
CDR3 DNA: TGCGCCAGCAGCTTGAGGAGGGACTACGAGCAGTACTTC

J gene: TRBJ2-3
D gene: TRBD2
V gene: TRBV5-1
clone size: .
CDR3 protein: CASSEVRGGTDTQYF
CDR3 DNA: TGCGCCAGCAGCGAGGTGCGGGGGGGCACAGATACGCAGTATTTT

J gene: TRBJ2-1
D gene: .
V gene: TRBV7-9
clone size: medium-sized
CDR3 protein: CASDSSSYNEQFF
CDR3 DNA: TGTGCCAGCGATTCGAGCTCCTACAATGAGCAGTTCTTC

J gene: TRBJ1-2
D gene: TRBD1
V gene: TRBV5-1
clone size: .
CDR3 protein: CASSLGDRENYGYTF
CDR3 DNA: TGCGCCAGCAGCTTGGGGGACAGGGAAAACTATGGCTACACCTTC

J gene: TRBJ1-1
D gene: .
V gene: TRBV5-1
clone size: many
CDR3 protein: CASSFQASRAANTEAFF
CDR3 DNA: TGCGCCAGCAGCTTTCAAGCCTCGCGGGCTGCGAACACTGAAGCTTTCTTT

J gene: TRBJ1-5
D gene: .
V gene: TRBV11-2
clone size: many
CDR3 protein: CASSNGADQPQHF
CDR3 DNA: TGTGCCAGCAGCAATGGGGCGGATCAGCCCCAGCATTTT

J gene: TRBJ2-1
D gene: TRBD2
V gene: TRBV5-6
clone size: many
CDR3 protein: CASSLAGSGGEQFF
CDR3 DNA: TGTGCCAGCAGCTTGGCCGGTAGCGGGGGTGAGCAGTTCTTC

J gene: TRBJ2-7
D gene: .
V gene: TRBV14
clone size: many
CDR3 protein: CASSQAVREQYF
CDR3 DNA: TGTGCCAGCAGCCAAGCTGTACGGGAGCAGTACTTC

J gene: TRBJ1-2
D gene: .
V gene: TRBV4-1
clone size: many
CDR3 protein: CASSQDEAVGYGYTF
CDR3 DNA: TGCGCCAGCAGCCAAGATGAGGCGGTGGGCTATGGCTACACCTTC

J gene: TRBJ2-2
D gene: .
V gene: TRBV19
clone size: hyperexpanded
CDR3 protein: CATTPDYNTGELFF
CDR3 DNA: TGTGCCACCACCCCGGACTATAACACCGGGGAGCTGTTTTTT

J gene: TRBJ2-3
D gene: TRBD2
V gene: TRBV9
clone size: many
CDR3 protein: CASSAGLAGARDTQYF
CDR3 DNA: TGTGCCAGCAGCGCGGGACTAGCGGGAGCGAGAGATACGCAGTATTTT

J gene: TRBJ2-1
D gene: .
V gene: TRBV15
clone size: few
CDR3 protein: CATSKPTYNEQFF
CDR3 DNA: TGTGCCACCAGTAAACCGACCTACAATGAGCAGTTCTTC

J gene: TRBJ2-7
D gene: .
V gene: TRBV5-1
clone size: .
CDR3 protein: CASSLPASGVVYYEQYF
CDR3 DNA: TGCGCCAGCAGCTTGCCCGCTTCCGGGGTGGTATACTACGAGCAGTACTTC

J gene: TRBJ2-3
D gene: TRBD1
V gene: TRBV6-1
clone size: medium-sized
CDR3 protein: CASSTTGTGASDTQYF
CDR3 DNA: TGTGCCAGCAGTACCACCGGGACAGGGGCATCAGATACGCAGTATTTT

J gene: TRBJ1-2
D gene: .
V gene: TRBV7-2
clone size: medium-sized
CDR3 protein: CASSTSWENSGYTF
CDR3 DNA: TGTGCCAGCAGCACGAGCTGGGAGAACTCGGGCTACACCTTC

J gene: TRBJ2-1
D gene: TRBD2
V gene: TRBV28
clone size: .
CDR3 protein: CASSRLAGSYNEQFF
CDR3 DNA: TGTGCCAGCAGCCGACTAGCGGGTAGTTACAATGAGCAGTTCTTC

J gene: TRBJ2-3
D gene: TRBD2
V gene: TRBV5-1
clone size: many
CDR3 protein: CASSLGTSGTDTQYF
CDR3 DNA: TGCGCCAGCAGCTTGGGGACTAGCGGCACAGATACGCAGTATTTT

J gene: TRBJ2-5
D gene: TRBD1
V gene: TRBV5-1
clone size: .
CDR3 protein: CASSRGGETETQYF
CDR3 DNA: TGCGCCAGCAGTAGAGGGGGCGAAACAGAGACCCAGTACTTC

J gene: TRBJ2-1
D gene: .
V gene: TRBV4-1
clone size: many
CDR3 protein: CASSHQGLAYNEQFF
CDR3 DNA: TGCGCCAGCAGCCACCAGGGGCTCGCCTACAATGAGCAGTTCTTC

J gene: TRBJ2-7
D gene: TRBD1
V gene: TRBV6-1
clone size: .
CDR3 protein: CASSGTGGSGGYEQYF
CDR3 DNA: TGTGCCAGCAGCGGGACAGGGGGCTCGGGGGGCTACGAGCAGTACTTC

J gene: TRBJ2-7
D gene: .
V gene: TRBV12-3/TRBV12-4
clone size: medium-sized
CDR3 protein: CASSLAGGSYEQYF
CDR3 DNA: TGTGCCAGCAGTTTAGCGGGCGGCTCCTACGAGCAGTACTTC

J gene: TRBJ2-7
D gene: .
V gene: TRBV2
clone size: many
CDR3 protein: CASSESRGDSSLGEQYF
CDR3 DNA: TGTGCCAGCAGTGAAAGTAGGGGGGACTCGTCCCTCGGGGAGCAGTACTTC

J gene: TRBJ2-2
D gene: TRBD2
V gene: TRBV6-2/TRBV6-3
clone size: .
CDR3 protein: CASTPLAGPNTGELF
CDR3 DNA: TGTGCCAGCACCCCCCTAGCGGGTCCGAACACCGGGGAGCTGTTT

J gene: TRBJ1-2
D gene: .
V gene: TRBV28
clone size: medium-sized
CDR3 protein: CASSLGGGGQGYYGYTF
CDR3 DNA: TGTGCCAGCAGTTTGGGGGGGGGGGGACAAGGGTACTATGGCTACACCTTC

J gene: TRBJ2-3
D gene: .
V gene: TRBV28
clone size: .
CDR3 protein: CASTYGGGTDTQYF
CDR3 DNA: TGTGCCAGCACTTATGGGGGGGGCACCGATACGCAGTATTTT

J gene: TRBJ1-1
D gene: .
V gene: TRBV10-3
clone size: few
CDR3 protein: CAISDTREGEAEAFF
CDR3 DNA: TGTGCCATCAGTGATACGAGGGAGGGGGAAGCTGAAGCTTTCTTT

J gene: TRBJ1-2
D gene: .
V gene: TRBV29-1
clone size: many
CDR3 protein: CSVEEGNRGGYGYTF
CDR3 DNA: TGCAGCGTTGAAGAAGGTAATCGGGGTGGCTATGGCTACACCTTC

J gene: TRBJ2-6
D gene: .
V gene: TRBV7-9
clone size: .
CDR3 protein: CASSLEGAGANVLTF
CDR3 DNA: TGTGCCAGCAGCTTAGAAGGGGCTGGGGCCAACGTCCTGACTTTC

J gene: TRBJ2-1
D gene: .
V gene: TRBV11-2
clone size: once
CDR3 protein: CASSGRGRSYNEQFF
CDR3 DNA: TGTGCCAGCAGCGGTCGGGGCAGGTCCTACAATGAGCAGTTCTTC